A single sample is the source of the 21 T cell receptor beta chains below, sequenced in a study of tumor-infiltrating lymphocytes in oesophageal squamous cell carcinoma. TCRdb itself ran the PCR reads through MiXCR, one entry per CDR3 protein. This table holds 20,000 to 25,000 distinct CDR3 sequences, 36% found once. Specimen: esophageal tumor tissue. Every receptor here comes from a male donor with esophageal squamous cell carcinoma.

The chain combines TRBV12-3 or TRBV12-4 with TRBJ2-5; possibly TRBD1 or TRBD2 for D (7 bases each). Trimming took off 6 bases at V and 3 bases at J, with 11 bases between the two ends. The CDR3 sequence is 13 residues long. CDR3: CASRRGTEETQYF. CDR3 bases: TGTGCCAGCAGGCGGGGGACAGAAGAGACCCAGTACTTC.

A few counts support this clonotype. The V and J genes are TRBV7-2 and TRBJ2-2, with 7 bases fitting TRBD2. With V trimmed by 2 bases and J by 1 base, 1 base remained unmatched. Germline V gene data show CDR1 as SGHTA and CDR2 as FQGNSA. This CDR3 has 15 residues. The chain's CDR3 is CASSLLAVNTGELFF. The CDR3 region has the DNA TGTGCCAGCAGCTTACTAGCGGTGAACACCGGGGAGCTGTTTTTT.

This clonotype appeared many times. This chain links TRBV5-1 with TRBJ1-1; 10 bases fit TRBD1. V lost 4 bases to trimming and J lost 4 bases; unmatched junction nucleotides: 1. CDR1 is SGHRS, CDR2 YFSETQ, per germline. The CDR3 loop spans 13 amino acids. CDR3 in DNA: TGCGCCAGCAGCCGGACAGGGGGCACTGAAGCTTTCTTT. Translating it yields CASSRTGGTEAFF.

This clonotype has a single count. V gene TRBV11-2 combines with J gene TRBJ2-1, with a tentative D call TRBD1 (6 bases). Germline V gene sequence: CDR1 SGHAT, CDR2 FQNNGV. The CDR3 runs to 17 residues. The germline V and J ends were trimmed by 4 bases and 8 bases, with 24 bases remaining between them. The CDR3 loop reads CASSSPVGGRGSDEQFF. In DNA, the CDR3 is TGTGCCAGCAGCTCCCCCGTAGGGGGACGAGGGTCCGATGAGCAGTTCTTC. The whole variable domain, filled in from reference TRBV11-2 and TRBJ2-1, reads EAGVAQSPRYKIIEKRQSVAFWCNPISGHATLYWYQQILGQGPKLLIQFQNNGVVDDSQLPKDRFSAERLKGVDSTLKIQPAKLEDSAVYLCASSSPVGGRGSDEQFFGPGTRLTVL.

The chain has TRBV11-2 and TRBJ2-1; weak D call: TRBD1 (6 bases). The CDR3 sequence is 13 residues long. Per germline, CDR1 SGHAT and CDR2 FQNNGV. Deletions cut 5 bases from V and 7 bases from J, with 12 bases between. DNA of the CDR3: TGTGCCAGCAGCCCGTCAGGGGTAAATGAGCAGTTCTTC. This gives the protein CASSPSGVNEQFF. Using reference TRBV11-2 and TRBJ2-1 for the parts outside the CDR3, the full variable domain is EAGVAQSPRYKIIEKRQSVAFWCNPISGHATLYWYQQILGQGPKLLIQFQNNGVVDDSQLPKDRFSAERLKGVDSTLKIQPAKLEDSAVYLCASSPSGVNEQFFGPGTRLTVL.

The rearrangement links TRBV6-5 to TRBJ2-3, with 12 positions matching TRBD2. V trimming: 2 bases; J trimming: 1 base; junction bases outside the gene matches: 4. The CDR3 runs to 17 residues. Per the germline V gene, CDR1 is MNHEY and CDR2 is SVGAGI. The CDR3 here is CASSYDRLAGGTDTQYF. CDR3 DNA: TGTGCCAGCAGTTACGACCGACTAGCGGGGGGCACAGATACGCAGTATTTT.

This clonotype was seen many times. The chain links TRBV6-6 to TRBJ2-3; TRBD1 is a possible D gene (6 bases). V lost 0 bases and J lost 0, with 16 bases in between. This CDR3 region has 18 residues. Germline lookup yields CDR1 MNHNY and CDR2 SVGAGI (reference sequence). The CDR3: CASSYSTPRGFSTDTQYF. In DNA, the CDR3 is TGTGCCAGCAGTTACTCAACACCCAGGGGATTTAGCACAGATACGCAGTATTTT.

In its sample, this clonotype was seen many times. Sequence at one end of the junction differs from germline and may be a read error. The J gene is TRBJ2-7, the V gene TRBV5-4, with D tentatively TRBD2 (5 bases). From germline, CDR1 is SGHNT and CDR2 YYREEE (reference sequence). The CDR3 consists of 15 residues. The CDR3 loop reads CASSLTPDSSYEQYF. For the CDR3, the DNA is TGCGCCAGCAGCTTAACCCCGGACTCATCCTACGAGCAGTACTTC.

With regard to this clonotype: The CDR3 end shows no conserved phenylalanine or tryptophan, and so a read error is likely. Because the CDR3's place on the DNA is in doubt, the DNA is left out and the CDR3 is given as listed by TCRdb. The chain uses TRBV6-1 and TRBJ2-5. The CDR3 adds up to 16 amino acids, both ends counted. In germline, CDR1 is MNHNS, CDR2 SASEGT. This CDR3 reads CASNTESSSYEQYFGN.

The chain couples TRBV30 to TRBJ1-3; D is perhaps TRBD1 (6 bases). V lost 4 bases, J lost 8 bases, and 18 bases lay in between. This CDR3 has 14 amino acids. Germline assignment: CDR1 GTSNPN and CDR2 SVGIG (reference sequence). The chain's CDR3 is CAWTSGRGVDTIYF. The CDR3 bases are TGTGCCTGGACCTCCGGCAGGGGCGTTGACACCATATATTTT.

This clonotype was seen ten or more times. The chain joins TRBV2 to TRBJ2-7; D is undetermined. Trimming took off 6 bases at V and 6 bases at J, with 9 bases between the two ends. CDR3 length equals 11 residues. CDR1 SNHLY and CDR2 FYNNEI come from the germline V gene. This CDR3 reads CASRRLSEQYF. CDR3 nucleotides: TGTGCCAGCAGGCGTCTCTCCGAGCAGTACTTC. The full variable domain, completed using reference TRBV2 and TRBJ2-7, is EPEVTQTPSHQVTQMGQEVILRCVPISNHLYFYWYRQILGQKVEFLVSFYNNEISEKSEIFDDQFSVERPDGSNFTLKIRSTKLEDSAMYFCASRRLSEQYFGPGTRLTVT.

This clonotype is medium-sized within its sample. V usage is TRBV7-3 and J usage is TRBJ2-7; 10 bases are a match to TRBD2. The germline V gene has CDR1 SGHTA and CDR2 FQGTGA. The CDR3 totals 15 residues. J lost 4 bases, V lost 3 bases, and 6 bases had no gene match. The chain's CDR3 is CASSFEASGSYEQYF. For the CDR3, the DNA is TGTGCCAGCAGCTTTGAGGCTAGCGGGAGTTACGAGCAGTACTTC.

Regarding this clonotype: Likely a read error: the CDR3 ends without its conserved phenylalanine or tryptophan. It is unclear where the CDR3 begins or ends on the DNA, so no DNA is shown, and the CDR3 is as TCRdb lists it. The rearrangement joins TRBV5-1 to TRBJ2-6; the DNA was not compared with TRBD1, the D call given in the table. 14 amino acids form the CDR3, both terminal residues included. The germline gives CDR1 SGHRS, CDR2 YFSETQ. The CDR3: CASSFLVNEQFFGA.

A few counts support this clonotype. The CDR3 carries no conserved terminal phenylalanine or tryptophan, so it likely arises from a read error. Because the CDR3's place on the DNA is in doubt, the DNA is left out and the CDR3 is given as listed by TCRdb. This chain connects TRBV7-2 to TRBJ2-7. Germline V CDR1 and CDR2: SGHTA, FQGNSA. The CDR3 spans 17 amino acids, including both terminal residues. The CDR3 sequence: CASSLAPTANYGYTFGS.

The V and J genes are TRBV27 and TRBJ2-1, with D possibly being TRBD2 (6 bases). V was pared by 7 bases and J by 8 bases, with 24 bases between. Looked up from germline, CDR1 is MNHEY and CDR2 is SMNVEV (reference sequence). The CDR3 is 16 amino acids. CDR3 loop: CASTLPDYSNVDEQFF. As DNA, the CDR3 is TGTGCCAGCACCTTGCCGGACTATTCTAACGTAGATGAGCAGTTCTTC.

This clonotype appeared many times. The V gene is TRBV7-2, the J gene TRBJ2-1; no clear D. Judging by the DNA end, TRBJ2-7 fits better; the J call may be wrong. The CDR3 is 16 amino acids. Germline CDR1 and CDR2: SGHTA and FQGNSA. CDR3 region: CASSLSSRSPYNEQYF. The CDR3 DNA follows: TGTGCCAGCAGCTTATCCTCCAGGTCCCCCTACAATGAGCAGTACTTC.

As concerns this clonotype: Given the absence of the conserved phenylalanine or tryptophan at the CDR3 end, a read error is likely. It is unclear where the CDR3 begins or ends on the DNA, so no DNA is shown, and the CDR3 is as TCRdb lists it. CDR3 residues: CASSLGSGWQ. The chain couples TRBV7-8 to TRBJ2-6. The V gene's germline CDR1 is SGHVS and CDR2 FQNEAQ. The CDR3 spans 10 residues, counting both ends.

The genes are TRBV10-1 and TRBJ2-7; no reliable D call. The assigned J gene may be wrong: the sequence end matches TRBJ2-5 better. The V gene's germline CDR1 is WNHNN and CDR2 SYGVQD (reference sequence). The CDR3 extends over 13 amino acids. As DNA, the CDR3 is TGCGCCAGCAGTGAGTTTATCCAAGAGACCCAGTACTTC. Protein sequence: CASSEFIQETQYF.

Remarks on this clonotype: Since the CDR3 does not end with the conserved phenylalanine or tryptophan, this likely comes from a read error. No DNA is shown, since the ends of the CDR3 on it are uncertain; the CDR3 is the one TCRdb lists. The V gene is TRBV6-1, the J gene TRBJ2-5. The CDR3 has 17 residues if both end residues are counted. Germline V gene lookup returns CDR1 MNHNS and CDR2 SASEGT. The CDR3: CASSSTDITNYGYTFGS.

By sample share, this clonotype is medium-sized. V and J are TRBV6-1 and TRBJ2-3, with TRBD1 matching 8 bases. The CDR3 spans 15 residues. The V segment lost 6 bases and the J segment 0 bases; nucleotides outside the gene matches: 5. The V gene's germline CDR1 is MNHNS and CDR2 SASEGT. The CDR3 sequence: CASRNRGASTDTQYF. For the CDR3, the DNA is TGTGCCAGCAGAAACAGGGGGGCAAGCACAGATACGCAGTATTTT.

A word on this clonotype: Mismatch with germline at one junction end may stem from a read error. The rearrangement joins TRBV7-4 to TRBJ1-1, with TRBD1 matching over 8 bases. Germline V lookup: CDR1 SGHVT, CDR2 SQSDAQ. The CDR3 has 14 residues. CDR3 nucleotides: TGTGCCAGCCTTTGGACAGGGCCTTACAATGAGCAGTACTTT. It codes for CASLWTGPYNEQYF.